This entry features one T cell receptor beta chain sequence. Antigen unknown. CDR3 length equals 15 residues. Trimming took off 6 bases at V and 0 bases at J, with 15 bases between the two ends. CDR1 is MNHEY, CDR2 SVGAGI, per germline. The sample belongs to a study of T cell responses to AZD1222 COVID-19 vaccine. Study results and caveats: Regions 160-218 and 743-854 dominated among vaccine-associated CD4 TCRs spanning spike. Without day 14 samples, only post-peak T cell repertoires were studied.

Produced via immunoSEQ multiplex PCR; TCRdb's table is partial and in-frame only. This table holds 90,000 to 100,000 clones, 85% to 90% found once. The source was peripheral blood, collected on day 0 of AZD1222 vaccination. The TCR was taken from an adult in good health. The chain is built from TRBV6-5 and TRBJ2-7, with D perhaps assigned TRBD1 or TRBD2 (5 bases each). The CDR3 bases are TGTGCCAGCAGCTACGAGGGGACGTACTCCTACGAGCAGTACTTC. Residues: CASSYEGTYSYEQYF.